Listed here are 32 T cell receptor beta chains from one sample, sequenced in a study of T cells in Graves' hyperthyroidism and ophthalmopathy. Amplification yielded TCR beta CDR3 regions, with RNA transcripts as the source. The HTBI primer set drove a first-round RT-PCR of the TCR CDR3. TCRdb independently ran MiXCR on the multiplex PCR reads; one entry per CDR3 protein. The data hold 500,000 or so distinct CDR3 sequences, with about 16% observed a single time. Sequenced sample: blood. These receptor sequences come from a woman younger than 45 with Graves' ophthalmopathy.

This clonotype was picked up many times. The rearrangement links TRBV30 to TRBJ2-1, with D possibly being TRBD1 or TRBD2 (5 bases each). The CDR3 spans 14 residues. V lost 0 bases and J 8 bases, leaving 14 bases between the germline ends. CDR1 GTSNPN and CDR2 SVGIG come from the germline V gene (reference sequence). CDR3 bases: TGTGCCTGGAGTGTTTGGGGGAGTACCCATGAGCAGTTCTTC. Translating gives CAWSVWGSTHEQFF.

This clonotype was recorded at least ten times. The chain couples TRBV20-1 to TRBJ2-1; TRBD2 matches at 9 bases. Trimming took 3 bases from V and 6 from J; bases not matched to a gene: 18. This CDR3 spans 18 amino acids. Germline values: CDR1 DFQATT, CDR2 SNEGSKA (reference sequence). The chain's CDR3 is CSARGIGVAGVGGNEQFF. In DNA, the CDR3 is TGCAGTGCTAGGGGGATCGGTGTAGCGGGAGTTGGCGGCAATGAGCAGTTCTTC.

As concerns this clonotype: Mismatch with germline at one junction end may stem from a read error. The chain recombines TRBV6-1 with TRBJ2-1; TRBD2 is a possible D gene (5 bases). Per the germline V gene, CDR1 is MNHNS and CDR2 is SASEGT. This CDR3 is built from 13 residues. This chain's CDR3 is CVSSSLENNEQFF. In DNA, the CDR3 is TGTGTCAGCAGTTCACTAGAAAACAATGAGCAGTTCTTC.

This clonotype was observed a single time. It may be a read error: a sequence one base away is much more abundant. The chain is built from TRBV25-1 and TRBJ1-4; TRBD1 aligns across 9 bases. Trimming took 5 bases from V and 6 from J; bases not matched to a gene: 4. The CDR3 contains 14 residues. CDR1 MGHDK and CDR2 SYGVNS come from the germline V gene. This CDR3 reads CASSSGTGYEKLFF. The CDR3 nucleotides read TGTGCCAGCAGTTCCGGGACAGGGTATGAAAAACTGTTTTTT.

This clonotype occurred a few times. The chain is built from TRBV20-1 and TRBJ2-1; D ambiguous. The germline CDR1 and CDR2 sequences are DFQATT and SNEGSKA (reference sequence). The length of the CDR3 is 16 residues. Trimming cost V 4 bases and J 3 bases, with 19 bases left between them. This CDR3 reads CSATHPPLGIYNEQFF. The CDR3 DNA reads as TGCAGTGCTACACACCCTCCACTGGGGATCTACAATGAGCAGTTCTTC.

The gene calls are TRBV20-1 and TRBJ2-7; D remains unclear. CDR1 and CDR2 from the germline V gene are DFQATT and SNEGSKA (reference sequence). Between the trimmed V and J ends, which lost 5 bases and 6 bases, there was a span of 14 bases. CDR3 length: 12 amino acids. DNA of the CDR3: TGCAGTGCTGGCCCCCAACCCCGCGAGCAGTACTTC. Amino acids: CSAGPQPREQYF.

A single count supports this clonotype. CDR3 coding DNA: TGTGCCAGCAAGGTGGGCGGGAGGGCGGGTGAGCAGTTCTTC. Residues: CASKVGGRAGEQFF. The chain has TRBV28 and TRBJ2-1, with 9 bases fitting TRBD2. After removal of 7 bases from V and 9 bases from J, the junction contained 10 bases not matched to a gene. From germline, CDR1 is MDHEN and CDR2 SYDVKM. The CDR3 is 14 residues long.

The chain couples TRBV27 to TRBJ2-7; possibly TRBD1 for D (8 bases). This CDR3 comprises 13 residues. Germline CDR1 reads MNHEY; CDR2 reads SMNVEV (reference sequence). Deletions cut 6 bases from V and 6 bases from J, with 15 bases between. CDR3 DNA sequence: TGTGCCAGCAGCGAAACAGGGGGGGGCGAGCAGTACTTC. This translates into CASSETGGGEQYF.

V and J are TRBV7-8 and TRBJ2-1; D is uncertain. Germline V gene data show CDR1 as SGHVS and CDR2 as FQNEAQ. The germline V and J ends were trimmed by 4 bases and 5 bases, with 21 bases remaining between them. The CDR3 has 17 amino acids. CDR3 sequence: CASSSRRVERFHNEQFF. In nucleotides, the CDR3 is TGTGCCAGCAGCTCCCGACGTGTAGAACGATTTCACAATGAGCAGTTCTTC.

The DNA of the CDR3 is TGCAGTGTTATTCTTGGCTCCTACGAGCAGTACTTC. It yields the protein CSVILGSYEQYF. V gene TRBV20-1 combines with J gene TRBJ2-7; D remains ambiguous. Germline V gene sequence: CDR1 DFQATT, CDR2 SNEGSKA (reference sequence). The V end was cut by 7 bases, the J end by 0 bases, with 10 bases between. The CDR3 covers 12 residues.

This clonotype occurred a few times. The missing conserved phenylalanine or tryptophan at the end of this CDR3 makes a read error likely. This chain connects TRBV6-2 or TRBV6-3 to TRBJ2-6, with a possible D match to TRBD1 (5 bases). There are 16 residues in the CDR3. Trimming shortened V by 10 bases and J by 0 bases, and 16 bases separated the two germline ends. CDR1 and CDR2 (germline): MNHEY, SVGEGT. The CDR3 region is CATSLQDNSGANVLTL. The DNA for the CDR3 is TGTGCCACGAGCCTACAGGATAACTCTGGGGCCAACGTCCTGACTTTA.

This clonotype occurred a few times. This sequence joins TRBV4-1 and TRBJ1-5; 10 bases fit TRBD1. The CDR3 contains 17 residues. The V and J ends lost 5 bases and 3 bases, in that order; junction bases with no gene match: 10. Germline CDR1 MGHRA, CDR2 YSYEKL. In DNA, the CDR3 is TGCGCCAGCAGCAGCACCCCGGGACAGGGGTTCAATCAGCCCCAGCATTTT. Protein sequence: CASSSTPGQGFNQPQHF.

This clonotype was found a few times. The chain carries TRBV14 and TRBJ2-1; 13 bases line up with TRBD2. Germline V gene data show CDR1 as SGHDN and CDR2 as FVKESK. Trimming at V came to 2 bases and at J to 7 bases, leaving 11 bases not matched to a gene. This CDR3 spans 18 amino acids. As DNA, the CDR3 is TGTGCCAGCAGCCAAAGGGGTTTACCGGGACTAGCGGGGAATGAGCAGTTCTTC. Residues: CASSQRGLPGLAGNEQFF.

This chain joins TRBV6-1 and TRBJ1-3; D ambiguous. The CDR3 loop spans 17 amino acids. Germline V gene lookup returns CDR1 MNHNS and CDR2 SASEGT. V lost 2 bases and J lost 4, with 18 bases in between. The CDR3 reads CASSEKGWSQVGNTIYF. CDR3 nucleotide sequence: TGTGCCAGCAGTGAAAAGGGTTGGTCTCAGGTCGGAAACACCATATATTTT.

V is TRBV24-1 and J is TRBJ1-2; D remains unclear. Germline lookup yields CDR1 KGHDR and CDR2 SFDVKD. This CDR3 region has 15 residues. The V end lost 4 bases, the J end lost 8 bases, and 19 bases lay between the germline ends. CDR3 sequence (DNA): TGTGCCACCAGTGACGGCTCCGGCGGAGGGATAGGCTACACCTTC. Protein sequence: CATSDGSGGGIGYTF.

This clonotype was recorded a few times. The chain combines TRBV7-2 with TRBJ2-1; 14 bases are a match to TRBD2. The CDR3 length is 19 residues. The ends lost 1 base at V and 4 bases at J; junction bases unmatched: 9. The germline CDR1 and CDR2 sequences are SGHTA and FQGNSA. The DNA for the CDR3 is TGTGCCAGCAGCTTAGTGGGACTAGCGGGAGAATGGGGTTACAATGAGCAGTTCTTC. Translation: CASSLVGLAGEWGYNEQFF.

The chain uses TRBV4-3 and TRBJ2-1; 13 positions agree with TRBD2. CDR3 length equals 18 residues. V shed 0 bases and J 7 bases; nucleotides not matched to a gene: 9. Germline-derived CDR1 and CDR2 are LGHNA and YSLEER. DNA of the CDR3: TGCGCCAGCAGCCAAGATGGACTAGCGGGAGAAATGTATAATGAGCAGTTCTTC. Its translation is CASSQDGLAGEMYNEQFF.

The V gene is TRBV24-1, the J gene TRBJ2-7, with 8 bases aligning to TRBD1. With 3 bases clipped from V and 7 bases from J, the junction kept 10 bases outside the gene matches. CDR1 is KGHDR, CDR2 SFDVKD, per germline. The CDR3 is made up of 15 amino acids. The CDR3 protein is CATSDATSRGLEQYF. The CDR3 region has the DNA TGTGCCACCAGTGATGCCACCTCCAGGGGGCTGGAGCAGTACTTC.

This clonotype was observed at least ten times. V is TRBV6-1 and J is TRBJ2-5, with D possibly TRBD2 on 6 matching bases. Trimming pared 5 bases from V and 9 bases from J, leaving 25 bases between. CDR3 length equals 16 residues. Per germline, CDR1 MNHNS and CDR2 SASEGT. CDR3 residues: CASSYTPLSLRRAQYF. DNA of the CDR3: TGTGCCAGCAGTTATACACCCTTGAGTCTAAGGAGGGCCCAGTACTTC.

J is TRBJ1-1 and V is TRBV7-9; 7 bases match TRBD1. Per the germline V gene, CDR1 is SEHNR and CDR2 is FQNEAQ (reference sequence). Losses at the gene ends were 3 bases for V and 1 base for J; bases not matched to a gene: 5. The CDR3 covers 15 residues. CDR3 loop: CASSFIGGPNTEAFF. CDR3 nucleotide sequence: TGTGCCAGCAGCTTTATAGGGGGCCCGAACACTGAAGCTTTCTTT.

The V and J genes are TRBV4-1 and TRBJ2-2; D remains unclear. V was cut by 3 bases and J by 0 bases, with 8 bases left in between. The CDR3 is 15 amino acids. CDR1 and CDR2 from the germline V gene are MGHRA and YSYEKL. CDR3 amino acids: CASSHVQTNTGELFF. CDR3 bases: TGCGCCAGCAGCCACGTACAGACGAACACCGGGGAGCTGTTTTTT.

The count of this clonotype is one. The V gene is TRBV6-2 or TRBV6-3, the J gene TRBJ2-1, with D possibly TRBD1 on 5 matching bases. CDR1 and CDR2 (germline): MNHEY, SVGEGT. The CDR3 consists of 15 residues. V was pared by 6 bases and J by 0 bases, with 12 bases between. In nucleotides, the CDR3 is TGTGCCAGCAGGATAAGGGGAAGCTCCTACAATGAGCAGTTCTTC. This encodes CASRIRGSSYNEQFF.

This clonotype was recorded at least ten times. The chain employs TRBV18 and TRBJ2-3; D is uncertain. Germline loops: CDR1 KGHSH, CDR2 LQKENI. V was pared by 3 bases and J by 6 bases, with 13 bases between. The CDR3 is made up of 14 amino acids. The CDR3 sequence: CASSPPTSMDTQYF. CDR3 sequence (DNA): TGTGCCAGCTCACCCCCGACGTCGATGGATACGCAGTATTTT.

This clonotype was picked up many times. CDR3 sequence reads: CSAGGLSASGSPDTQYF. CDR3 in DNA: TGCAGTGCCGGGGGACTAAGCGCTAGCGGGAGCCCAGATACGCAGTATTTT. This chain uses TRBV20-1 with TRBJ2-3; 10 bases align to TRBD2. The V gene's germline CDR1 is DFQATT and CDR2 SNEGSKA (reference sequence). The trim removed 6 bases at V and 4 bases at J, leaving 16 bases unmatched. The CDR3 spans 17 residues.

This clonotype was counted ten times or more. The chain has TRBV20-1 and TRBJ2-7; D possibly matches TRBD1 or TRBD2 (5 bases each). Germline CDR1 is DFQATT and CDR2 is SNEGSKA (reference sequence). Trimming shortened V by 6 bases and J by 0 bases, and 15 bases separated the two germline ends. The CDR3 is 14 residues long. The CDR3 nucleotides are TGCAGTGCCTCCCTCGGGGCCCACTCCTACGAGCAGTACTTC. This codes for CSASLGAHSYEQYF.

The chain uses TRBV19 and TRBJ1-5; a weak D match, TRBD1 (6 bases). Trimming left V 5 bases short and J 0 bases short, with 11 bases between. The CDR3 contains 15 residues. Germline CDR1 LNHDA, CDR2 SQIVND (reference sequence). CDR3 region: CASSAPGHSNQPQHF. The CDR3 bases are TGTGCCAGTAGTGCACCGGGACATAGCAATCAGCCCCAGCATTTT. The full variable domain, with the rest looked up from reference TRBV19 and TRBJ1-5, is DGGITQSPKYLFRKEGQNVTLSCEQNLNHDAMYWYRQDPGQGLRLIYYSQIVNDFQKGDIAEGYSVSREKKESFPLTVTSAQKNPTAFYLCASSAPGHSNQPQHFGDGTRLSIL.

Only a few counts were recorded for this clonotype. The chain employs TRBV9 and TRBJ2-7; D is uncertain. Germline V lookup: CDR1 SGDLS, CDR2 YYNGEE. V was clipped by 0 bases and J by 4 bases, with 11 bases between them. CDR3 length equals 14 residues. The CDR3 DNA reads TGTGCCAGCAGCGTAGCTCAGTCGGCGTACGAGCAGTACTTC. Protein product: CASSVAQSAYEQYF. The full variable domain, its missing parts supplied by reference TRBV9 and TRBJ2-7, is DSGVTQTPKHLITATGQRVTLRCSPRSGDLSVYWYQQSLDQGLQFLIQYYNGEERAKGNILERFSAQQFPDLHSELNLSSLELGDSALYFCASSVAQSAYEQYFGPGTRLTVT.

The chain has TRBV25-1 and TRBJ2-1, with 13 bases that match TRBD2. With V trimmed by 2 bases and J by 9 bases, 7 bases remained unmatched. The CDR3 consists of 16 residues. Germline CDR1 reads MGHDK; CDR2 reads SYGVNS. The CDR3 coding sequence is TGTGCCAGCAGTGAAGGAGGGACTAGCGGGAACATTGAGCAGTTCTTC. Amino acid sequence: CASSEGGTSGNIEQFF.

The genes are TRBV5-1 and TRBJ2-2; 9 nucleotides line up with TRBD2. The CDR3 covers 14 residues. V lost 2 bases, J lost 5 bases, and 1 base stayed unmatched. Germline-derived CDR1 and CDR2 are SGHRS and YFSETQ. CDR3 protein: CASSFTSGTGELFF. DNA for the CDR3: TGCGCCAGCAGCTTTACTAGCGGGACCGGGGAGCTGTTTTTT.

This clonotype was counted a few times. The chain recombines TRBV15 with TRBJ2-7, with D uncertain. The CDR3 has 17 amino acids. CDR1 is LNHNV and CDR2 is YYDKDF in the germline V gene (reference sequence). V was pared by 0 bases and J by 0 bases, with 15 bases between. The CDR3 nucleotides read TGTGCCACCAGCAGAGATCGGATAGATGATTACTCCTACGAGCAGTACTTC. This translates into CATSRDRIDDYSYEQYF.

There are a few counts of this clonotype. A much larger clone lies a single base off, so this may be a read error. The genes are TRBV20-1 and TRBJ2-1; 9 bases match TRBD1. Looked up from germline, CDR1 is DFQATT and CDR2 is SNEGSKA (reference sequence). The CDR3 totals 12 residues. CDR3 protein: CSAGTGYNEQSF. The CDR3 DNA reads as TGCAGTGCTGGGACAGGGTACAATGAGCAGTCCTTC.

This clonotype was counted only a few times. The chain has TRBV7-6 and TRBJ2-2; TRBD1 matches at 10 bases. After removal of 0 bases from V and 0 bases from J, the junction contained 10 bases not matched to a gene. Germline lookup yields CDR1 SGHVS and CDR2 FNYEAQ. There are 20 residues in the CDR3. CDR3 in amino acids: CASSLAGAGTGVSNTGELFF. CDR3 DNA sequence: TGTGCCAGCAGCTTAGCTGGGGCTGGGACAGGGGTTTCGAACACCGGGGAGCTGTTTTTT.